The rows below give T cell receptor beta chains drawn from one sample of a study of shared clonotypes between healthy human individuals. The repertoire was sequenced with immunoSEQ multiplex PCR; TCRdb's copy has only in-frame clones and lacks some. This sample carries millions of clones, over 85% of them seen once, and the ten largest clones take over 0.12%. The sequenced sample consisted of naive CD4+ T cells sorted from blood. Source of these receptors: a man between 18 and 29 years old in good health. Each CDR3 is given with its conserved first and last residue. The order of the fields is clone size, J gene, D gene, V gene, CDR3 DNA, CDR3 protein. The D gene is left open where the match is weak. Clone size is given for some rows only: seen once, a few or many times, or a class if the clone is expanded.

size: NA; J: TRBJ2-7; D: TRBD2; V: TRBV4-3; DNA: TGCGCCAGCAGCCACTCCGGGACTAGGGATCACGAGCAGTACTTC; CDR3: CASSHSGTRDHEQYF
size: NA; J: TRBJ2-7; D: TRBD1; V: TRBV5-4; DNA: TGTGCCAGCAGCGGTGGGGGACAGGGGGCCTACGAGCAGTACTTC; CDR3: CASSGGGQGAYEQYF
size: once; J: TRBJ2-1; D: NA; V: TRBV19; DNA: TGTGCCAGTAGTATCCCGGGCAGCTCCTACAATGAGCAGTTCTTC; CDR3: CASSIPGSSYNEQFF
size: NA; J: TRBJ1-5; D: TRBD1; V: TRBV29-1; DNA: TGCAGCGTTCGCACAGGGGGGGATCAGCCCCAGCATTTT; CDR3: CSVRTGGDQPQHF
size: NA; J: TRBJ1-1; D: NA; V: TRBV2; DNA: TGTGCCACAGGCGGGGAGACGACTGAAGCTTTCTTT; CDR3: CATGGETTEAFF
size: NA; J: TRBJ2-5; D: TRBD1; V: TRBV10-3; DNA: TGTGCCACGATGAAGGGACAGTCTATGGGGTGGGAGACCCAGTACTTC; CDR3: CATMKGQSMGWETQYF
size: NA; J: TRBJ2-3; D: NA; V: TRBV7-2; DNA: TGTGCCAGCAGCCTCCCAAGGGTAGCCTGGGGCACAGATACGCAGTATTTT; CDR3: CASSLPRVAWGTDTQYF
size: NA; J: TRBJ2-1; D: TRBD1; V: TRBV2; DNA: TGTGCCAGCAGCAAAGACAGGGTCAGCTCCTACAATGAGCAGTTCTTC; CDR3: CASSKDRVSSYNEQFF
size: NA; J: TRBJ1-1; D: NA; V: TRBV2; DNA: TGTGCCAGCACCCTAAACGGGCCGAGGGCTTTCTTT; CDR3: CASTLNGPRAFF
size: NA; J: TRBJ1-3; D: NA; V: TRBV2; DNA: TGTGCCAGCAATTCCCGGGAGACGGGAAACACCATATATTTT; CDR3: CASNSRETGNTIYF
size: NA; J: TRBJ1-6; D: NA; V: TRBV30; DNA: TGTGCCTGGAGTGTAACTGCGAATTATAATTCACCCCTCCACTTT; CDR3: CAWSVTANYNSPLHF
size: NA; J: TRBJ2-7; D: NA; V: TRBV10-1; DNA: TGCGCCAGCAGCAAAAGCTCCTACGAGCAGTACTTC; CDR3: CASSKSSYEQYF
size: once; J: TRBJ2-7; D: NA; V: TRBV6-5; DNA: TGTGCCGTCCGTGGGTGGCAGAACTCCTACGAGCAGTACTTC; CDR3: CAVRGWQNSYEQYF
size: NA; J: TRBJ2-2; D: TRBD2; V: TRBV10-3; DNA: TGTGCCATCAGTGATCTAGCGGGGAACGGGGAGCTGTTTTTT; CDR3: CAISDLAGNGELFF
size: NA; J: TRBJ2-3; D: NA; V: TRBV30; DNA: TGTGCCTGGAGTAAGGGGTTGGATACGCAGTATTTT; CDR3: CAWSKGLDTQYF
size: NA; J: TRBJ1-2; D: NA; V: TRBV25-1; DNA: TGTGCCAGCAGTGACCCCGGCCGAGAGGGCCACTATGGCTACACCTTC; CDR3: CASSDPGREGHYGYTF
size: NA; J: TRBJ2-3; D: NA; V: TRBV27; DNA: TGTGCCAGCAGTTTGACAACTCGCACAGATACGCAGTATTTT; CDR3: CASSLTTRTDTQYF
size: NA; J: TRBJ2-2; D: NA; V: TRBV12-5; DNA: TGTGCTAGTGTTTCGGACGGCCAGACCGGGGAGCTGTTTTTT; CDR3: CASVSDGQTGELFF
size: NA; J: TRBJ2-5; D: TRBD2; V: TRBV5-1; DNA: TGCGCCAGCAGCTTTGGTCCAGCGGGGGTAGGACAAGAGACCCAGTACTTC; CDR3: CASSFGPAGVGQETQYF
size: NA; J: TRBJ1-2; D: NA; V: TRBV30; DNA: TGTGCCTGGCGACGTAACTATGGCTACACCTTC; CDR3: CAWRRNYGYTF
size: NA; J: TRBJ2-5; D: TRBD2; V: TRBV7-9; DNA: TGTGCCAGCAGCGCGGGAGTCGGGCAAGAGACCCAGTACTTC; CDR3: CASSAGVGQETQYF
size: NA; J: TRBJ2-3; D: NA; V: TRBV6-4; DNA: TGTGCCAGCAGCCGGGGTGCCCGCGATACGCAGTATTTT; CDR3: CASSRGARDTQYF
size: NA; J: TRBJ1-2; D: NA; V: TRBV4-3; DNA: TGCGCCAGCAGCCGGAACTCAGAAGTCTATGGCTACACCTTC; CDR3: CASSRNSEVYGYTF
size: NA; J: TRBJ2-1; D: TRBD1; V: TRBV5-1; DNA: TGCGCCAGCAGCTTCGGGACAGGGGGCCGGGGTGAGCAGTTCTTC; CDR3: CASSFGTGGRGEQFF
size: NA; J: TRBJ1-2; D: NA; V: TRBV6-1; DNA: TGTGCCAGCAGCCTAAGGTCCGCTGGTGGCTACACCTTC; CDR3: CASSLRSAGGYTF
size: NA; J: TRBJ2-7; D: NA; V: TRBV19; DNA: TGTGCCAGTAGCCAGATGTCTGCCTCCTACGAGCAGTACTTC; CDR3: CASSQMSASYEQYF
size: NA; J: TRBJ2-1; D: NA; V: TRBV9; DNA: TGTGCCAGCAGCGTAGCCGCAAAGGGGAATGAGCAGTTCTTC; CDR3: CASSVAAKGNEQFF
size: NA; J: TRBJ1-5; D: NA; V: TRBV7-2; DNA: TGTGCCAGCAGCGAAACACCCTATAGCAATCAGCCCCAGCATTTT; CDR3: CASSETPYSNQPQHF
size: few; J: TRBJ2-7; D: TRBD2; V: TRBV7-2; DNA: TGTGCCAGCAGCTTGCCGGGACTAGCTACTTACGAGCAGTACTTC; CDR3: CASSLPGLATYEQYF
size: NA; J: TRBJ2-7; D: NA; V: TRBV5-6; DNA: TGTGCCAGCAGCCCAGGGGTTTGGAACGAGCAGTACTTC; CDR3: CASSPGVWNEQYF
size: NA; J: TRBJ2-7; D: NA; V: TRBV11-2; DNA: TGTGCCAGCAGCTTAGATCGGGGGGCCGAGCAGTACTTC; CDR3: CASSLDRGAEQYF
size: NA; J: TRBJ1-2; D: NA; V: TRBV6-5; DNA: TGTGCCAGCAGCCGTGGACAGACGAAGAACTATGGCTACACCTTC; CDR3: CASSRGQTKNYGYTF
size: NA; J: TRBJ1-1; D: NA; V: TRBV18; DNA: TGTGCCAGCTCACCACGTAATCTGGAGAACACTGAAGCTTTCTTT; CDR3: CASSPRNLENTEAFF
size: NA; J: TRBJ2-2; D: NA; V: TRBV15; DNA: TGTGCCACCAGCAGAGATCTGGGAAACACCGGGGAGCTGTTTTTT; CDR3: CATSRDLGNTGELFF
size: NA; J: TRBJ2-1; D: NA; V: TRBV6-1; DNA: TGTGCCAGCAGTGAATATTCTGGGGAGCAGTTCTTC; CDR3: CASSEYSGEQFF
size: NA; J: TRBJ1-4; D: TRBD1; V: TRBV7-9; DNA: TGTGCCAGCAGCCTTCTTACAGGGGCGAGTGAAAAACTGTTTTTT; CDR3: CASSLLTGASEKLFF